The clone carrying this T cell receptor (beta chain) came up a few times. This sample is drawn from a study of CD8+ T cells in alopecia areata. Sequencing used cDNA as its template, made by extracting RNA and reverse transcribing it. Here immunoSEQ multiplex PCR was the method, and the copy in TCRdb shows in-frame clones only, minus some. The sample carries over 150,000 clones, roughly 65% recorded once. Obtained from alopecia areata patients were lesional scalp punch biopsies along with peripheral blood. The starting material was CD4+ T cells sorted from blood, obtained at week 0. This clonotype was sampled from a human donor with alopecia areata.

This CDR3 reads CAWSKAGGGYEQYF. The CDR3 coding sequence is TGTGCCTGGAGTAAAGCAGGGGGCGGGTACGAGCAGTACTTC. The V call is TRBV30, the J call TRBJ2-7, with 8 bases aligning to TRBD1. This CDR3 is built from 14 residues. The germline gives CDR1 GTSNPN, CDR2 SVGIG (reference sequence). Trimming cost V 2 bases and J 4 bases; bases outside gene matches: 7.